This T cell receptor (beta chain) was identified during a study of T cell responses to AZD1222 COVID-19 vaccine. Broader study findings: Clonal diversity may have been underestimated in mostly white British donors.

The CDR3 totals 17 residues. Germline lookup yields CDR1 MNHEY and CDR2 SVGEGT. Trimming took 6 bases from V and 5 from J; bases not matched to a gene: 16. To note about this clone: Its antigen remains unidentified.

This table comes from immunoSEQ multiplex PCR, and its TCRdb copy is limited to in-frame clones, with some not included. The sample includes 90,000 to 150,000 clones, about 82% of them seen just once. The J gene is TRBJ2-3, the V gene TRBV6-2 or TRBV6-3, with 8 nucleotides matching TRBD1. The specimen comprised peripheral blood, sampled 28 days after the second AZD1222 dose. The sequence derives from an adult who received the AZD1222 COVID-19 vaccine. CDR3 DNA: TGTGCCAGCAGCCTAAGCCCGGGACAGGTTTTGGGAGATACGCAGTATTTT. It encodes CASSLSPGQVLGDTQYF.